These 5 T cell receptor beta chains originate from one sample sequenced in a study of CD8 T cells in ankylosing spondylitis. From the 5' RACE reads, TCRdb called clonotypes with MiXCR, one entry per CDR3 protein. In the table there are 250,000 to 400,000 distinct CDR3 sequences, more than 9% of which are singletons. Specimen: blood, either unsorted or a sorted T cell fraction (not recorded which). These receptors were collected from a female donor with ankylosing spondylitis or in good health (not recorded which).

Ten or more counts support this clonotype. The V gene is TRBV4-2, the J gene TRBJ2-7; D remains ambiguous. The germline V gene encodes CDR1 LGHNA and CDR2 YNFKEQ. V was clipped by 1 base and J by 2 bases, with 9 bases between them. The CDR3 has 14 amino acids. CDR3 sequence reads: CASSQVARAYEQYF. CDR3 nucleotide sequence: TGTGCCAGCAGCCAAGTCGCCAGAGCCTACGAGCAGTACTTC.

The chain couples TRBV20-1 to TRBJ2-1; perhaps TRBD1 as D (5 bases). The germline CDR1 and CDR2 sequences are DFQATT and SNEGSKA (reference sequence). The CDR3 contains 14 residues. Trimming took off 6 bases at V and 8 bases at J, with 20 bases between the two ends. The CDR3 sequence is CSALRRVQGDEQFF. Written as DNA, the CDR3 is TGCAGTGCCCTTCGCAGGGTACAAGGGGATGAGCAGTTCTTC.

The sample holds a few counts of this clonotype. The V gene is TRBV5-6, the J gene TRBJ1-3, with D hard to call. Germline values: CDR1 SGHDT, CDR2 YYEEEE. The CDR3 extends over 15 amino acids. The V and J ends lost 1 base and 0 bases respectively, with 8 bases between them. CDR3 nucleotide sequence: TGTGCCAGCAGCTTGTATCCCAGCTCTGGAAACACCATATATTTT. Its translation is CASSLYPSSGNTIYF.

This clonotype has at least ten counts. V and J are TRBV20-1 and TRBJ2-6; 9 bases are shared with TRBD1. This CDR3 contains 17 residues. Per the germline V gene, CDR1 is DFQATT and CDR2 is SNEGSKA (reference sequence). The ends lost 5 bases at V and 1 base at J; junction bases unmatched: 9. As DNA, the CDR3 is TGCAGTGCTCATGGACAGGGGTTTATGTCTGGGGCCAACGTCCTGACTTTC. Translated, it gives CSAHGQGFMSGANVLTF.

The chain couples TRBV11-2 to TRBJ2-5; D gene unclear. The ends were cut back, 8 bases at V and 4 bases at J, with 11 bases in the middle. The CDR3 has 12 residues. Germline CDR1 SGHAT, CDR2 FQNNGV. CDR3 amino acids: CASGSKPETQYF. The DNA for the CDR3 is TGTGCCAGCGGCTCAAAACCAGAGACCCAGTACTTC. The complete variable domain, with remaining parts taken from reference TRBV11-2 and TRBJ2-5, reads EAGVAQSPRYKIIEKRQSVAFWCNPISGHATLYWYQQILGQGPKLLIQFQNNGVVDDSQLPKDRFSAERLKGVDSTLKIQPAKLEDSAVYLCASGSKPETQYFGPGTRLLVL.